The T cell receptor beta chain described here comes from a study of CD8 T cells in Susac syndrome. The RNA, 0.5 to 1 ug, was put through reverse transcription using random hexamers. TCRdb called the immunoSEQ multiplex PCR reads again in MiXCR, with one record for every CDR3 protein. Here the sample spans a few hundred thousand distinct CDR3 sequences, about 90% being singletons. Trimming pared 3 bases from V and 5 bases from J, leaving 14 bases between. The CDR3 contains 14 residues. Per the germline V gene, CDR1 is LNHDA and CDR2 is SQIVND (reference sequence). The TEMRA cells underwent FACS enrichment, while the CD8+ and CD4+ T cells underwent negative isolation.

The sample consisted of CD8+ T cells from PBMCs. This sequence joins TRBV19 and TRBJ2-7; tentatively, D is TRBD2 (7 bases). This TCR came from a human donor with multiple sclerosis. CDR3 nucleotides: TGTGCCAGTAGTATTGGGGGGGGCCGGAACGAGCAGTACTTC. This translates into CASSIGGGRNEQYF.